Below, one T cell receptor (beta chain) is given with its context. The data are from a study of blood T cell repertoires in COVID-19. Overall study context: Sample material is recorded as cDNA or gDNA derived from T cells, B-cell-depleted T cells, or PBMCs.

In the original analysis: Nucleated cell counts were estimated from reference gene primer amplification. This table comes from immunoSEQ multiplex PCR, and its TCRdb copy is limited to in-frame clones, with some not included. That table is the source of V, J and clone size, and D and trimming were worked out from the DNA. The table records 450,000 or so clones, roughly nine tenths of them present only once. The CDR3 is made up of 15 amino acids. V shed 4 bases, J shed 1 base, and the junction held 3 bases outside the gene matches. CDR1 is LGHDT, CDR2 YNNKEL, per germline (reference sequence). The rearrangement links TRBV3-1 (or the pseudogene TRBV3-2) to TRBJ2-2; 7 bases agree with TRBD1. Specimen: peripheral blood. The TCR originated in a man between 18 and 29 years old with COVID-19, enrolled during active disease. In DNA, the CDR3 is TGTGCCAGCAGCCCCCGGACAGGGAACACCGGGGAGCTGTTTTTT. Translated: CASSPRTGNTGELFF.